The present entry profiles one T cell receptor beta chain with its context. What it recognizes is unknown. Expressed TCRB transcripts were sequenced because the entire RNA isolate underwent reverse transcription. The repertoire was sequenced with immunoSEQ multiplex PCR; TCRdb's copy has only in-frame clones and lacks some. The data contain 200,000 to 300,000 clones, about a tenth of them seen just once; the ten biggest clones take up over 0.015%. This sample was taken from a study of beta chain features in type 1 diabetes. Points from the study as a whole: Shorter templates might be favored by PCR, equally in patients and controls. People with Type 1 diabetes carried modestly yet significantly shorter TCRB CDR3s in all four CD4+ subsets. Within patients, naive, central memory and Treg TCRB repertoires seemed more similar than within healthy donors.

The sequenced sample consisted of naive CD4+ T cells from blood. The clonotype originates from a man in his thirties or forties with type 1 diabetes.

CDR3 nucleotide sequence: TGCAGCGTTGGTCCCCTCCGACGGATCGCAGGGGAAGCTTTCTTT. Protein product: CSVGPLRRIAGEAFF. V and J are TRBV29-1 and TRBJ1-1; perhaps TRBD1 as D (5 bases). Trimming removed 4 bases from V and 8 bases from J, with 23 bases in between. Germline CDR1 and CDR2: SQVTM and ANQGSEA. CDR3 length: 15 residues.